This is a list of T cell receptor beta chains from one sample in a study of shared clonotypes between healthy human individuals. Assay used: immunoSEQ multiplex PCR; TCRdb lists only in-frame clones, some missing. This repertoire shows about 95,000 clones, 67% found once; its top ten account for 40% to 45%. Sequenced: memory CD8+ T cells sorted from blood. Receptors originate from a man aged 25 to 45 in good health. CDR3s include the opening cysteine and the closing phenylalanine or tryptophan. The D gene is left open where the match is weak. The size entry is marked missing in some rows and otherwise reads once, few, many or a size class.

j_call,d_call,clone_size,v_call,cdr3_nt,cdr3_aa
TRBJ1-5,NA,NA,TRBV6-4,TGTGCCAGCAGTGAAGAGGCTAGCAATCAGCCCCAGCATTTT,CASSEEASNQPQHF
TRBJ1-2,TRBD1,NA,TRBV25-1,TGTGCCAGCCGTACCGGACAGGGCGGCTATGGCTACACCTTC,CASRTGQGGYGYTF
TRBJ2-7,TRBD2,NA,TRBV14,TGTGCCAGCAGCCCGGGACTATCCTACGAGCAGTACTTC,CASSPGLSYEQYF
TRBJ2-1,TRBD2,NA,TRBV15,TGTGCCACCAGCAGGAGCGGGACTAGCGGAGCCAATGAGCAGTTCTTC,CATSRSGTSGANEQFF
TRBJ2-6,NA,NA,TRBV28,TGTGCCAGCAGTATAACATCCCCGGGCTCTGGGGCCAACGTCCTGACTTTC,CASSITSPGSGANVLTF
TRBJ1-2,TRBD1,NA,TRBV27,TGTGCCAGCAGTCCACGTCACCGGGACAGGGTGTATAACTATGGCTACACCTTC,CASSPRHRDRVYNYGYTF
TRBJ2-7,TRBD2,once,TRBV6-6,TGTGCCAGCAGGGGCATACTAGCGGGAGTTCAGTACGAGCAGTACTTC,CASRGILAGVQYEQYF
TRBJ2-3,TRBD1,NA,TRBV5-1,TGCGCCAGCAGCTTGGACGTAGGGGGACAGGGCACAGATACGCAGTATTTT,CASSLDVGGQGTDTQYF
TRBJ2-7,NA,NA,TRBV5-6,TGTGCCAGCAGCTTGGGGGAGGAGCAGTACTTC,CASSLGEEQYF
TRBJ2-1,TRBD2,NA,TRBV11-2,TGTGCCAGCAGCTTAGAACTAGCGGGAGGGGACAATGAGCAGTTCTTC,CASSLELAGGDNEQFF
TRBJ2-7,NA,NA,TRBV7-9,TGTGCCAGCAGCTCCTCAGGGGTCTACGAGCAGTACTTC,CASSSSGVYEQYF